Listed below are T cell receptor beta chains from one sample, sequenced in a study of OX40 agonist ivuxolimab in advanced cancers. Sequenced by immunoSEQ multiplex PCR; TCRdb stores in-frame clones only, minus some. The repertoire holds about 38,000 clones, with 92% as singletons. Source: CD4+ or CD8+ T cells sorted from blood, taken in a trial of the OX40 agonist ivuxolimab. The receptor source for this set is an adult with an advanced solid tumor such as melanoma, head and neck, liver or kidney cancer. Both conserved end residues are trimmed from each CDR3. The order of the fields is V gene, J gene, clone size, CDR3 protein. Clone size is stated in some rows and not others, as once, few, many or a class when expanded.

TRBV2,TRBJ1-5,NA,ASNGQGLDQPQH
TRBV6-1,TRBJ1-1,once,ASPRRGMNTEAF
TRBV10-3,TRBJ2-3,once,AISDSTGGTDTQY
TRBV5-1,TRBJ2-5,medium-sized,ASSRGQGAWETQY
TRBV7-9,TRBJ2-7,NA,AIYPADRGYEQY
TRBV29-1,TRBJ2-2,NA,SVRLGVGGELF
TRBV5-6,TRBJ1-5,NA,ASSLAGTGDQPQH
TRBV9,TRBJ2-6,NA,ASSPTGATGANVLT
TRBV2,TRBJ2-5,NA,ASSVQETTIRETQY
TRBV7-9,TRBJ1-4,once,ASSSSGGTNEKLF
TRBV4-1,TRBJ2-7,NA,ASSQGQASNDEQY
TRBV5-1,NA,NA,ASSLPSYEQY
TRBV2,TRBJ2-2,once,ASSGLAGLSTGELF
TRBV28,TRBJ1-4,NA,ASSLPTEKDEKLF
TRBV4-1,TRBJ1-1,once,ASSPYGGVGGKAEAF
TRBV9,TRBJ2-1,NA,ASSYAGDNEQF
TRBV7-8,TRBJ2-5,NA,ASSQETQY
TRBV4-1,TRBJ2-1,NA,ASAAPGAGEGEQF
TRBV7-9,TRBJ1-4,NA,ASSQQGKNEKLF
TRBV6-5,TRBJ2-1,NA,ASSPTGSTHEQF
TRBV12-5,TRBJ1-1,once,ASGLVEGLNTEAF
TRBV30,TRBJ1-2,NA,AWSHGTGGYT
TRBV27,TRBJ1-1,NA,ASSSEGGGTEAF
TRBV5-4,TRBJ2-7,once,ASSLGRTATYEQY